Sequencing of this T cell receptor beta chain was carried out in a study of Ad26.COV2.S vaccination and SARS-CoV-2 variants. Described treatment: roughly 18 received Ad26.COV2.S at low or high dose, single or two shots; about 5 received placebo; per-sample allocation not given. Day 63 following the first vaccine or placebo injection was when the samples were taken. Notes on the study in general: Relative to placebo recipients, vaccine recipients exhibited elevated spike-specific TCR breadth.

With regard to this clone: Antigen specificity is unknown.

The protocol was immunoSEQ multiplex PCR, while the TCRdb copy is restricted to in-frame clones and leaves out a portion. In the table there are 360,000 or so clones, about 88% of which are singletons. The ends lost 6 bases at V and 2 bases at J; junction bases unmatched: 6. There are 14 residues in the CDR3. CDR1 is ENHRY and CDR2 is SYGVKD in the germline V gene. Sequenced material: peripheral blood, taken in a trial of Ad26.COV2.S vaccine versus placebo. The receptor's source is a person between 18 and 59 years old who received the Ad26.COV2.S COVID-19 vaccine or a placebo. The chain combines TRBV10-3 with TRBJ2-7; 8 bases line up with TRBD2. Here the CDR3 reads CAISSAGGPYEQYF. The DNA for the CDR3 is TGTGCCATCAGCTCGGCGGGAGGACCCTACGAGCAGTACTTC.